The clone carrying this TCR beta chain was detected ten times or more. Its antigen is unidentified. Template switching by 5'RACE produced TCR cDNA, adding a universal primer site and UMIs. TCRdb itself ran the 5' RACE reads through MiXCR, one entry per CDR3 protein. The sample holds over 150,000 distinct CDR3 sequences, about 6% seen once. The entry originates in a study of T cells after yellow fever vaccination. Germline CDR1 and CDR2: SEHNR and FQNEAQ (reference sequence). The CDR3 has 16 amino acids. V shed 2 bases and J shed 0 bases, with 11 bases lying between them. Regarding the study as a whole: Reappearance after the booster was observed for most primary-vaccination clones (roughly 97% CD4, roughly 88% CD8). Repertoires sorted by FACS could include abundant clonotypes that are contaminants from the bulk population.

This TCR was sampled from a man younger than 30 who received the YFV17D yellow fever vaccine. This specimen consisted of CD4+ T cells sorted from PBMCs, obtained on the day of the first yellow fever vaccination. The V call is TRBV7-9, the J call TRBJ1-3, with unresolved D. Written as DNA, the CDR3 is TGTGCCAGCAGCTTACGCCACAAGGACTCTGGAAACACCATATATTTT. It codes for CASSLRHKDSGNTIYF.